This TCR beta chain came from a study of regulatory T cells in long-lasting Graves disease. Study overall: Prior antithyroid drug treatment in newly diagnosed Graves' patients lasted under 3 months.

Broader study findings: Persistent Graves' patients showed less TCR diversity than newly diagnosed patients showed. With persistent disease, TRBV28, TRBJ1-2 and TRBJ2-5 were the favored segments.

Indicated time point: newly diagnosed GD, antithyroid drugs for less than 3 months. The TCR library used RNA extracted from PBMCs. Peripheral blood, roughly 10 milliliters of it, was drawn into EDTA tubes. Many counts were recorded for this clonotype. Its antigen is unknown. Arm-PCR of CDR3 regions with iRepertoire HTBI primers generated TCR beta libraries. TCRdb re-called the multiplex PCR reads through MiXCR, storing one row per CDR3 protein. Among roughly 380,000 distinct CDR3 sequences listed, about a sixth were seen once. The CDR3 consists of 14 residues. The V end lost 7 bases, the J end lost 0 bases, and 10 bases lay between the germline ends.

The sequence came from a female donor with Graves disease. The chain is built from TRBV12-3 or TRBV12-4 and TRBJ1-5, with D unclear. The sequencing used peripheral blood mononuclear cells (PBMCs), collected at new diagnosis, from a patient treated with antithyroid drugs. CDR3 coding DNA: TGTGCCAGCAATCCGTTCGGTAGCAATCAGCCCCAGCATTTT. This encodes CASNPFGSNQPQHF.